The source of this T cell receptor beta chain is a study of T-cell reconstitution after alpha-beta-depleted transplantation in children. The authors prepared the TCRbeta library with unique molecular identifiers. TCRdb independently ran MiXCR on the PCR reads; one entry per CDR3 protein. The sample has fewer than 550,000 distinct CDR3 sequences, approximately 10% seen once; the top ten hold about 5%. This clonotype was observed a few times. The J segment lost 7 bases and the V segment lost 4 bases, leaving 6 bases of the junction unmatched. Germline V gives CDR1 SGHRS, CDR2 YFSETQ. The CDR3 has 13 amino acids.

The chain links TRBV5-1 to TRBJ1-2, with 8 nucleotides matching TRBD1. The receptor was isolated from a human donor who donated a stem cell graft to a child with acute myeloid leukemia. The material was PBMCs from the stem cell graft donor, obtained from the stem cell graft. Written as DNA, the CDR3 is TGCGCCAGCAGCGCGCAGGGGGCGATTGGCTACACCTTC. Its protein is CASSAQGAIGYTF.